This passage covers 8 T cell receptor beta chains from one sample sequenced in a study of blood T cell repertoires in COVID-19. The repertoire was sequenced with immunoSEQ multiplex PCR; TCRdb's copy has only in-frame clones and lacks some. The repertoire holds under 200,000 clones, with roughly 85% as singletons. Sequencing was done on a sample of peripheral blood. The receptors were gathered from a man in his 60s with active or convalescent COVID-19.

The V and J genes are TRBV7-9 and TRBJ1-6; 7 nucleotides align to TRBD1. The length of the CDR3 is 14 residues. After removal of 5 bases from V and 6 bases from J, the junction contained 4 bases not matched to a gene. Germline-derived CDR1 and CDR2 are SEHNR and FQNEAQ (reference sequence). The CDR3 is CASSDWDSNSPLHF. CDR3 sequence (DNA): TGTGCCAGCAGCGATTGGGACAGTAATTCACCCCTCCACTTT. The full variable domain, its missing parts supplied by reference TRBV7-9 and TRBJ1-6, is DTGVSQNPRHKITKRGQNVTFRCDPISEHNRLYWYRQTLGQGPEFLTYFQNEAQLEKSRLLSDRFSAERPKGSFSTLEIQRTEQGDSAMYLCASSDWDSNSPLHFGNGTRLTVT.

The chain carries TRBV5-4 and TRBJ2-3; 7 bases are shared with TRBD2. CDR3 length: 15 amino acids. J lost 3 bases, V lost 4 bases, and 8 bases had no gene match. From germline, CDR1 is SGHNT and CDR2 YYREEE (reference sequence). CDR3 region: CASSGDRGVTDTQYF. The CDR3, as DNA: TGTGCCAGCAGCGGGGACCGGGGGGTTACAGATACGCAGTATTTT. The entire variable domain, with the rest obtained from reference TRBV5-4 and TRBJ2-3, is as follows: ETGVTQSPTHLIKTRGQQVTLRCSSQSGHNTVSWYQQALGQGPQFIFQYYREEENGRGNFPPRFSGLQFPNYSSELNVNALELDDSALYLCASSGDRGVTDTQYFGPGTRLTVL.

The chain links TRBV24-1 to TRBJ2-1; TRBD2 agrees at 11 bases. Germline CDR1 KGHDR, CDR2 SFDVKD. Trimming removed 4 bases from V and 0 bases from J; junction bases left unmatched: 7. The CDR3 totals 18 residues. The CDR3 region is CATSDPTSGVFSYNEQFF. The CDR3 DNA reads TGTGCCACCAGTGACCCGACTAGCGGGGTGTTCTCCTACAATGAGCAGTTCTTC.

This sequence joins TRBV6-5 and TRBJ1-6; TRBD1 matches 8 bases. Germline CDR1 is MNHEY and CDR2 is SVGAGI. The V and J ends lost 7 bases and 5 bases, in that order; junction bases with no gene match: 4. CDR3 length: 14 residues. CDR3 DNA: TGTGCCAGCAAGATACAGGGGGATAATTCACCCCTCCACTTT. This encodes CASKIQGDNSPLHF.

The V and J genes are TRBV2 and TRBJ1-4; 7 positions agree with TRBD1. V was pared by 6 bases and J by 7 bases, with 5 bases of the junction left unmatched. CDR1 is SNHLY, CDR2 FYNNEI, per germline. The CDR3 is 13 residues long. The chain's CDR3 is CASRGGRSEKLFF. CDR3 nucleotide sequence: TGTGCCAGCAGAGGGGGCAGGAGTGAAAAACTGTTTTTT.

The V gene is TRBV5-6, the J gene TRBJ1-2; D unclear. Germline V gene lookup returns CDR1 SGHDT and CDR2 YYEEEE. V lost 0 bases and J lost 4, with 13 bases in between. CDR3 length: 15 residues. For the CDR3, the DNA is TGTGCCAGCAGCTTGGACAGCCCGGTGCTCTATGGCTACACCTTC. Encoded protein: CASSLDSPVLYGYTF.

V and J are TRBV11-2 and TRBJ2-1, with 8 nucleotides matching TRBD1. Losses at the gene ends were 5 bases for V and 3 bases for J; bases not matched to a gene: 12. Germline CDR1 reads SGHAT; CDR2 reads FQNNGV. This CDR3 comprises 17 residues. The CDR3 loop is CASSVHPGTGVYNEQFF. In nucleotides, the CDR3 is TGTGCCAGCAGCGTACATCCCGGGACAGGAGTCTACAATGAGCAGTTCTTC.

This clone was observed once. The chain is built from TRBV11-3 and TRBJ2-3; D is perhaps TRBD2 (6 bases). Germline CDR1 reads SGHNT; CDR2 reads YENEEA. V gave up 6 bases and J gave up 4 bases, with 20 bases separating them. This CDR3 spans 16 amino acids. This CDR3 reads CASSTYGGLSSDTQYF. In nucleotides, the CDR3 is TGTGCCAGCAGTACCTATGGGGGACTCAGCTCAGATACGCAGTATTTT.